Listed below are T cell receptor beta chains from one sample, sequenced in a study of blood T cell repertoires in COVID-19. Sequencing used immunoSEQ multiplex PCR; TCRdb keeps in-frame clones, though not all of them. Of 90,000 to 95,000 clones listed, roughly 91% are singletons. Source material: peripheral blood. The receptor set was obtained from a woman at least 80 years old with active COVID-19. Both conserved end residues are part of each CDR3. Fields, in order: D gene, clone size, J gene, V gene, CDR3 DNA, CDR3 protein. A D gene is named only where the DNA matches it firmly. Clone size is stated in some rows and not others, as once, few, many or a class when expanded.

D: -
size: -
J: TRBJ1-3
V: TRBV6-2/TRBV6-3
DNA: TGTGCCAGCAGCTATTCCGGAAACACCATATATTTT
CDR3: CASSYSGNTIYF

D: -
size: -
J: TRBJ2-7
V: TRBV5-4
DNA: TGTGCCAGCAGCTCCGGACTAAGCTACGAGCAGTACTTC
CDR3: CASSSGLSYEQYF

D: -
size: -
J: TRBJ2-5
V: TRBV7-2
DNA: TGTGCCAGCAGCTTAGGGGGAGCTCACGAGACCCAGTACTTC
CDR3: CASSLGGAHETQYF

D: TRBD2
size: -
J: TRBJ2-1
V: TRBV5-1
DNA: TGCGCCAGCAGCCCCGGGAGGGCTAGCAACAATGAGCAGTTCTTC
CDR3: CASSPGRASNNEQFF

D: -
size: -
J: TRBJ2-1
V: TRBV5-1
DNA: TGCGCCAGCAGCTTGTCCTTTGCGATAGCGGTACACAATGAGCAGTTCTTC
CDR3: CASSLSFAIAVHNEQFF

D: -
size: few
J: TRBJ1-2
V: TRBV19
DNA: TGTGCCAGTAGACCGACCCAGTCGGGCTATGGCTACACCTTC
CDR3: CASRPTQSGYGYTF

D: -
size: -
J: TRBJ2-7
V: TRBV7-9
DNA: TGTGCCAGCAGCTTAATGATGGGAGACTACGAGCAGTACTTC
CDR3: CASSLMMGDYEQYF

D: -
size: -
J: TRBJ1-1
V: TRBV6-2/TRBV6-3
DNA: TGTGCCAGCAGTTACTTATGGGCAGGGGTGAACACTGAAGCTTTCTTT
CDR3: CASSYLWAGVNTEAFF

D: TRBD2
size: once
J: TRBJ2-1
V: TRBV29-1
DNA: TGCAGCGCCCCCGGGGCTAGCGGGAGGGGGGAGCAGTTCTTC
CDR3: CSAPGASGRGEQFF

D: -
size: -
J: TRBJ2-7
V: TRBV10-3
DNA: TGTGCCATCAGTCCCTCGGACAAGCCTATCGAGCAGTACTTC
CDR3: CAISPSDKPIEQYF

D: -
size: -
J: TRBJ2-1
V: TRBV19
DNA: TGTGCCAGTAGTATAGTACAGTACAATGAGCAGTTCTTC
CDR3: CASSIVQYNEQFF

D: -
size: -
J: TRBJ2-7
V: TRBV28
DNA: TGTGCCAGCAGCCTTGAGAGCTACGAGCAGTACTTC
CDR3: CASSLESYEQYF

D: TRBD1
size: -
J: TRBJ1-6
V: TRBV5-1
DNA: TGCGCCAGCAGCCCTAAAGGGGACAGGTTGGGATCACCCCTCCACTTT
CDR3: CASSPKGDRLGSPLHF

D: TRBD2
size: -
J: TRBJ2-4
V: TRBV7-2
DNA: TGTGCCAGCAGCTCCGCCGTAGGGCTAGCGGGGGGGTACTTC
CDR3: CASSSAVGLAGGYF

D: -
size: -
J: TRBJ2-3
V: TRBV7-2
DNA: TGTGCCAGCAGCTTATGGAGGAGTACGGATACGCAGTATTTT
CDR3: CASSLWRSTDTQYF

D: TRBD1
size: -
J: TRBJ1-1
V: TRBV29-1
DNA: TGCAGCGTTGATCGGACAGGGACAGCTTTCTTT
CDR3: CSVDRTGTAFF

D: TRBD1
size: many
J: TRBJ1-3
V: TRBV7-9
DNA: TGTGCCAGCAGCCGGGACAGGGGCCATGGCACCATATATTTT
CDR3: CASSRDRGHGTIYF

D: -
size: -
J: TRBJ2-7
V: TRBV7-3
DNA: TGTGCCAGCAGCTTATCCCAGGGCTACGAGCAGTACTTC
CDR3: CASSLSQGYEQYF

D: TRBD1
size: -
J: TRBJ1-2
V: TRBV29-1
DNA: TGCAGCGTTGAAGTTAACAGGGGGCGCGCGACGGGAGGCTACACCTTC
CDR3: CSVEVNRGRATGGYTF

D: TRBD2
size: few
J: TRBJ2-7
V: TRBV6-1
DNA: TGTGCCAGCAGTGAATACCGGACTAGCGGGGGAGAGCAGTACTTC
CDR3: CASSEYRTSGGEQYF

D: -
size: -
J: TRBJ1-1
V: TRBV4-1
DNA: TGCGCCAGCAGCCAAACAGGACGGCCTGAAGCTTTCTTT
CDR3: CASSQTGRPEAFF

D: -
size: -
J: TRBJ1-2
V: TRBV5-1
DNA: TGCGCCAGCAATCCCGAGGGGGGGCCCTACACCTTC
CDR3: CASNPEGGPYTF

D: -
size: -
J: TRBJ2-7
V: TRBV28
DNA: TGTGCCAGCGGCGTCGGACACGCTCAGTACTTC
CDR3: CASGVGHAQYF

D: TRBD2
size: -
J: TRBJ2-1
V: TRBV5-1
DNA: TGCGCCAGCAGCCCCGGGACTAGCGGGAGGGGAAGGGATGAGCAGTTCTTC
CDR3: CASSPGTSGRGRDEQFF

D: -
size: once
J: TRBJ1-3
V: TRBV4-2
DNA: TGTGCCAGCAGCCAAGAGCGTGACAGGAGCTACTCTGGAAACACCATATATTTT
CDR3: CASSQERDRSYSGNTIYF

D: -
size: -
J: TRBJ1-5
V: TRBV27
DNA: TGTGCCAGCAGTAATTACAGGGCCCGGAGTGATGGCAATCAGCCCCAGCATTTT
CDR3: CASSNYRARSDGNQPQHF

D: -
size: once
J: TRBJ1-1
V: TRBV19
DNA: TGTGCCAGTAGTGGGGACATACTGAACACTGAAGCTTTCTTT
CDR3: CASSGDILNTEAFF

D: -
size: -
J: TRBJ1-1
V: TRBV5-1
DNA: TGCGCCAGCACCCCGGAGGGGATACGGAGGACTGAAGCTTTCTTT
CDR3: CASTPEGIRRTEAFF

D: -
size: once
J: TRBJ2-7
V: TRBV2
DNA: TGTGCCAGCAAGGGGCAGACCTACGAGCAGTACTTC
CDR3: CASKGQTYEQYF

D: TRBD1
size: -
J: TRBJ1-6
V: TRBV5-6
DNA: TGTGCCAGCAGCACAGGGGGCTCCTATAATTCACCCCTCCACTTT
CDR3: CASSTGGSYNSPLHF

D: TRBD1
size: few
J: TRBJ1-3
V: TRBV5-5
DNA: TGTGCCAGCAGTCTTGCCGGGACAGGGGCCTTCTCTGGAAACACCATATATTTT
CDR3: CASSLAGTGAFSGNTIYF

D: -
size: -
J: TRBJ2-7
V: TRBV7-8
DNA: TGTGCCAGCAGCCCGAGGACTACAGTCTACGAGCAGTACTTC
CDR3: CASSPRTTVYEQYF

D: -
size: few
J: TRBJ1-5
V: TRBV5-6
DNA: TGTGCCAGCAGCTTGTCAGGGGCGGGCAATCAGCCCCAGCATTTT
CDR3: CASSLSGAGNQPQHF

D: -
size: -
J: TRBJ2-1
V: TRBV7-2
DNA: TGTGCCAGCAGCTTAGTTGCCGGGAGCTCCTACAATGAGCAGTTCTTC
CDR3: CASSLVAGSSYNEQFF

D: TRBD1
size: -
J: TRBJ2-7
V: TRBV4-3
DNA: TGCGCCAGCAGCCCGGGACAGCTAAGGTACGAGCAGTACTTC
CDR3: CASSPGQLRYEQYF

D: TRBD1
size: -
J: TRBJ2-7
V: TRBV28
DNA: TGTGCCAGCAGGTCCACTGCCGGGACAGGGTTTGAGAAGGAGCAGTACTTC
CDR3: CASRSTAGTGFEKEQYF

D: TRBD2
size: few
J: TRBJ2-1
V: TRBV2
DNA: TGTGCCAGCAGTACTCAGTGGGGCGGGAGAGGTAATGAGCAGTTCTTC
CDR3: CASSTQWGGRGNEQFF

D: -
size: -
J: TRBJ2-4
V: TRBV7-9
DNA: TGTGCCAGCAGCTTAAAAGGGGCCATAGCCAAAAACATTCAGTACTTC
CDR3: CASSLKGAIAKNIQYF

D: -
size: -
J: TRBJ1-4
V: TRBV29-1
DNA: TGCAGTTTCGCAACTAATGAAAAACTGTTTTTT
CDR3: CSFATNEKLFF

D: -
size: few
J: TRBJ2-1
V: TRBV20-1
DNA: TGCAGTGCTAGTTATGGGGGTAGCGGCTTTTCCTACAATGAGCAGTTCTTC
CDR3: CSASYGGSGFSYNEQFF

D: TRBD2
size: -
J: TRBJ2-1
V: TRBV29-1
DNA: TGCAGCGTTGGGGGAAATGACGGGAGGTCCTACAATGAGCAGTTCTTC
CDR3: CSVGGNDGRSYNEQFF

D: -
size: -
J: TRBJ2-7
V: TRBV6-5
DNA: TGTGCCAGCAGTTACTCGACAGATTACGAGCAGTACTTC
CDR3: CASSYSTDYEQYF

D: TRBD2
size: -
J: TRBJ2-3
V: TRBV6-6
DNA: TGTGCCAGCAGTCAACGGACTAGCGGGAGGGGGAGGACAGATACGCAGTATTTT
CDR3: CASSQRTSGRGRTDTQYF

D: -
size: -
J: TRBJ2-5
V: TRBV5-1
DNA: TGCGCCAGCAGCCCCTACGAACCCACAGAGACCCAGTACTTC
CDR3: CASSPYEPTETQYF

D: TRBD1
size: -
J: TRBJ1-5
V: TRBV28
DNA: TGTGCCAGCAGCCCGGACAGGGGGAATGGGGCCCAGCATTTT
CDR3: CASSPDRGNGAQHF

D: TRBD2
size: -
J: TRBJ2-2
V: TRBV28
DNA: TGTGCCAGCAGTCTCCTGCGGGGAGGGCCCCCCGGGGAGCTGTTTTTT
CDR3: CASSLLRGGPPGELFF

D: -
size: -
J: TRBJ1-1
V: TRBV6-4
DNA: TGTGCCAGCAGGCAGGGTAGGGAGAACACTGAAGCTTTCTTT
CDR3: CASRQGRENTEAFF

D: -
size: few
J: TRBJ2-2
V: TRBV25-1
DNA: TGTGCCAGCAGTGATACTTACACCGGGGAGCTGTTTTTT
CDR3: CASSDTYTGELFF

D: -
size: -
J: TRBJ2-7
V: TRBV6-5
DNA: TGTGCCAGCAGTTACTCGGGGATAAGGGGATCCTACGAGCAGTACTTC
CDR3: CASSYSGIRGSYEQYF

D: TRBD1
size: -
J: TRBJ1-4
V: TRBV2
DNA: TGTGCCAGCGGAACAGGGGGAATTAATGAAAAACTGTTTTTT
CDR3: CASGTGGINEKLFF

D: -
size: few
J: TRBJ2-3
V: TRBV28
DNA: TGTGCCAGCAGTTCCCGTGGAGTAAGCACAGATACGCAGTATTTT
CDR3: CASSSRGVSTDTQYF

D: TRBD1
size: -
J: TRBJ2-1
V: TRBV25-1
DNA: TGTGCCAGCAGTGACCCAATCGGGACAGGGGGCGGGAATGAGCAGTTCTTC
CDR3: CASSDPIGTGGGNEQFF

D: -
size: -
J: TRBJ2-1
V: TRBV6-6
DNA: TGTGCCAGCAGTTACGTGGTAGCCGAGTTCTTC
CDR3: CASSYVVAEFF

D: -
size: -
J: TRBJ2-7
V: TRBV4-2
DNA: TGTGCCAGCAGCCCATCCCTAGGGGCGGAGGGTTACGAGCAGTACTTC
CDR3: CASSPSLGAEGYEQYF

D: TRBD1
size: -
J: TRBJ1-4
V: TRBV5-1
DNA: TGCGCCAGCAGCATGGACAGGGGGGGAACTAATGAAAAACTGTTTTTT
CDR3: CASSMDRGGTNEKLFF

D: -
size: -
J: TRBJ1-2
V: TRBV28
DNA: TGTGCCAGCAGTTTAAGGAGAGTGATCGCCTTC
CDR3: CASSLRRVIAF

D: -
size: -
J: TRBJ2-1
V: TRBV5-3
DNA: TGTGCCAGAAGCCCGACCCCGGACTACCTCTATAATGAGCAGTTCTTC
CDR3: CARSPTPDYLYNEQFF

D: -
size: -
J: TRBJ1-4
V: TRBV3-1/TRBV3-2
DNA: TGTGCCAGCAGTCCTTTCTCTGGGGGGGGTGGCGAAAAACTGTTTTTT
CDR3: CASSPFSGGGGEKLFF